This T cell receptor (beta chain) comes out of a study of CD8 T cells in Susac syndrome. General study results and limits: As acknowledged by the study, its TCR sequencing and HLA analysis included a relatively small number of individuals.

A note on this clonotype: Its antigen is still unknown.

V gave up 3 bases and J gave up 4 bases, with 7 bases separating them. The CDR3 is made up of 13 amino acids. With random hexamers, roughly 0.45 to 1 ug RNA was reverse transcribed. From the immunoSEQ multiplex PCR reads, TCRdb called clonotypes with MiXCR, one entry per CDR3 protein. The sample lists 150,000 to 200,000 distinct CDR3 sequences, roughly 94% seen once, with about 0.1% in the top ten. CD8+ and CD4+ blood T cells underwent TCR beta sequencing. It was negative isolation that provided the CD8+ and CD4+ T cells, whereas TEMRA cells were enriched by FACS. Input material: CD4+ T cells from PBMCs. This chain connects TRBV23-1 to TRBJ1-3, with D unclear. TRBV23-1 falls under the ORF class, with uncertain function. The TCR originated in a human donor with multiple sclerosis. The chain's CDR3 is CASSQTRGNTIYF. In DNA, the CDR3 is TGCGCCAGCAGTCAGACCCGAGGAAACACCATATATTTT.